This T cell receptor beta chain was found in a study of blood T cell repertoires in COVID-19. Some clones are missing from TCRdb's copy, which holds only in-frame ones; the method was immunoSEQ multiplex PCR. The table lists around 60,000 clones, around nine tenths of them singletons. The source is a man aged 65 to 85 with acute or convalescent COVID-19. Sequencing was performed on peripheral blood.

CDR3 loop: CASSSPSDTQYF. The CDR3 nucleotides read TGTGCCAGCAGCTCCCCTTCAGATACGCAGTATTTT. This chain connects TRBV11-2 to TRBJ2-3; D is unresolved. From germline, CDR1 is SGHAT and CDR2 FQNNGV. This CDR3 contains 12 residues. With 4 bases removed from V and 4 bases from J, the gap between germline ends came to 6 bases.